A selection of T cell receptor beta chains follows, all from one sample in a study of vaccination effects on CD4 cells after COVID-19. TCRdb's table, derived via immunoSEQ multiplex PCR, lists solely in-frame clones and lacks some. The top ten clones hold roughly 9% of a sample with 25,000 to 30,000 clones, roughly 74% of them seen once. These receptors are not linked to any known antigen. The specimen comprised CD4+ T cells from PBMCs cultured with HCoV-NL63 spike peptides, sampled after COVID-19 vaccination. Receptor source: a human donor who received a COVID-19 vaccine. Both conserved end residues are part of each CDR3. The D gene is left open where the match is weak. Not every row has a clone size; where given, it reads once, few, many or a size class.

TGTGCCAGCAGTTTACAAAGGGGTAGGTCACCCCTCCACTTT CASSLQRGRSPLHF - TRBJ1-6 TRBV6-5 -
TGCGCCAGCAGCCAAGTCCTGGACACCTCCGATTCACCCCTCCACTTT CASSQVLDTSDSPLHF - TRBJ1-6 TRBV4-1 few
TGTGCCAGCAGCTCAACCCGACAGGGTTTTGGAAACACCATATATTTT CASSSTRQGFGNTIYF TRBD1 TRBJ1-3 TRBV7-9 -
TGTGCCAGCAGCTTCTTCAGATACTATGGCTACACCTTC CASSFFRYYGYTF - TRBJ1-2 TRBV5-6 once
TGCACCATTCAGTCCTTTGGGTATGGCTACACCTTC CTIQSFGYGYTF - TRBJ1-2 TRBV29-1 few
TGTGCCAGCAGTTACGGACAGAACACTGAAGCTTTCTTT CASSYGQNTEAFF - TRBJ1-1 TRBV6-5 -
TGTGCCAGCAGCTTGGGCGGAGCTCTGCGGGACCAGCCCCAGCATTTT CASSLGGALRDQPQHF - TRBJ1-5 TRBV5-5 -
TGCGCCAGCAGCTTGGGACGGTTCGGGGGATCTGAAGCTTTCTTT CASSLGRFGGSEAFF - TRBJ1-1 TRBV5-1 -
TGTGCCAGCAGCCAAGATTTAGGGGGAAGGTCACCCCTCCACTTT CASSQDLGGRSPLHF - TRBJ1-6 TRBV4-2 -
TGTGCCAGCAGCCCCACTGGGGCCAACGTCCTGACTTTC CASSPTGANVLTF - TRBJ2-6 TRBV3-1/TRBV3-2 -
TGTGCCAGCAGCTTGGGTGGGACAGGTTACGAGCAGTACTTC CASSLGGTGYEQYF TRBD1 TRBJ2-7 TRBV5-8 -